One and the same sample provided the 14 T cell receptor beta chains below, sequenced in a study of a mutant IDH1 vaccine in newly diagnosed glioma. Clones were sequenced by immunoSEQ multiplex PCR, and TCRdb holds only the in-frame ones, with some missing. This table has 55,000 to 65,000 clones, 80% appearing once. Their recognized antigens are unknown. Noted time point: week 11, during vaccination. What each vaccine dose contained was 300 ug of mutant IDH1 20-mer peptide, accompanied by topical imiquimod. The material sequenced was PBMCs, taken from a glioma patient whose treatment included an IDH1 peptide vaccine. These receptors originate from a man in his fifties or sixties with glioma.

The J gene is TRBJ1-6, the V gene TRBV18; 8 nucleotides line up with TRBD1. Germline V gene data show CDR1 as KGHSH and CDR2 as LQKENI. The CDR3 loop spans 15 amino acids. J lost 5 bases, V lost 3 bases, and 3 bases had no gene match. CDR3 nucleotide sequence: TGTGCCAGCTCACCCGGACAGGGCAATAATTCACCCCTCCACTTT. Amino acids: CASSPGQGNNSPLHF.

There are a few counts of this clone. The rearrangement links TRBV6-1 to TRBJ1-1; 7 positions agree with TRBD1. CDR3 length: 15 residues. Germline V gene sequence: CDR1 MNHNS, CDR2 SASEGT. V lost 4 bases to trimming and J lost 0 bases; unmatched junction nucleotides: 5. CDR3 nucleotide sequence: TGTGCCAGCAGTGCTCTGGGACAGATGAACACTGAAGCTTTCTTT. Residues: CASSALGQMNTEAFF.

The chain has TRBV28 and TRBJ1-3, with 7 bases that match TRBD1. The germline gives CDR1 MDHEN, CDR2 SYDVKM. CDR3 length: 14 residues. With 4 bases clipped from V and 4 bases from J, the junction kept 4 bases outside the gene matches. CDR3 residues: CASSSGGLGNTIYF. Here the CDR3 DNA reads TGTGCCAGCAGTTCAGGGGGATTGGGAAACACCATATATTTT. The complete variable domain, with remaining parts taken from reference TRBV28 and TRBJ1-3, reads DVKVTQSSRYLVKRTGEKVFLECVQDMDHENMFWYRQDPGLGLRLIYFSYDVKMKEKGDIPEGYSVSREKKERFSLILESASTNQTSMYLCASSSGGLGNTIYFGEGSWLTVV.

V usage is TRBV19 and J usage is TRBJ2-7, with TRBD2 matching over 8 bases. The CDR3 is 16 amino acids. Germline loops: CDR1 LNHDA, CDR2 SQIVND (reference sequence). The J segment lost 7 bases and the V segment lost 0 bases, leaving 11 bases of the junction unmatched. CDR3 residues: CASSIDYGGARKEQYF. For the CDR3, the DNA is TGTGCCAGTAGTATAGATTACGGGGGGGCGAGGAAAGAGCAGTACTTC.

This clone turned up a few times. The V call is TRBV2, the J call TRBJ1-5, with 8 bases matching TRBD1. The CDR3 loop spans 15 amino acids. The V segment lost 7 bases and the J segment 5 bases; nucleotides outside the gene matches: 10. In germline, CDR1 is SNHLY, CDR2 FYNNEI. The CDR3 sequence is CASTERGQAYQPQHF. DNA of the CDR3: TGTGCCAGCACCGAAAGGGGACAGGCTTATCAGCCCCAGCATTTT.

J is TRBJ1-5 and V is TRBV2, with 8 bases that match TRBD1. CDR1 SNHLY and CDR2 FYNNEI come from the germline V gene. The CDR3 totals 14 residues. After removal of 5 bases from V and 7 bases from J, the junction contained 7 bases not matched to a gene. The CDR3 DNA is TGTGCCAGCAGTATAACAGGGGGACAACAGCCCCAGCATTTT. Translating gives CASSITGGQQPQHF. The full variable domain, in which reference TRBV2 and TRBJ1-5 provide the parts outside the CDR3, is EPEVTQTPSHQVTQMGQEVILRCVPISNHLYFYWYRQILGQKVEFLVSFYNNEISEKSEIFDDQFSVERPDGSNFTLKIRSTKLEDSAMYFCASSITGGQQPQHFGDGTRLSIL.

The gene calls are TRBV5-4 and TRBJ1-6; TRBD1 matches 7 bases. This CDR3 has 14 residues. Germline CDR1 reads SGHNT; CDR2 reads YYREEE (reference sequence). J lost 8 bases, V lost 2 bases, and 4 bases had no gene match. The CDR3 protein is CASSLGTVDSPLHF. The CDR3 DNA is TGTGCCAGCAGCTTAGGGACAGTGGATTCACCCCTCCACTTT.

DNA of the CDR3: TGTGCCAGCAGTGAGATAGGAATCACTGAAGCTTTCTTT. It encodes CASSEIGITEAFF. The rearrangement uses TRBV6-1 and TRBJ1-1; D remains unclear. V lost 3 bases, J lost 4 bases, and 9 bases lay in between. Germline assignment: CDR1 MNHNS and CDR2 SASEGT. The CDR3 loop spans 13 amino acids.

V is TRBV5-4 and J is TRBJ2-2; 7 bases match TRBD1. CDR1 is SGHNT and CDR2 is YYREEE in the germline V gene (reference sequence). The CDR3 totals 15 residues. V shed 4 bases, J shed 9 bases, and the junction held 12 bases outside the gene matches. Written as DNA, the CDR3 is TGTGCCAGCAGCACGAAAGGGACAGAAAAAAGGGAGCTGTTTTTT. As protein: CASSTKGTEKRELFF.

This clone was counted once. The chain has TRBV11-2 and TRBJ1-1, with 9 bases lining up with TRBD1. The CDR3 loop spans 14 amino acids. Germline CDR1 reads SGHAT; CDR2 reads FQNNGV. Unmatched junction bases numbered 3, after V lost 5 bases and J lost 2 bases. The CDR3 reads CASSMTGGNTEAFF. The DNA for the CDR3 is TGTGCCAGCAGCATGACAGGGGGAAACACTGAAGCTTTCTTT. Supplemented by reference TRBV11-2 and TRBJ1-1, the full variable domain reads EAGVAQSPRYKIIEKRQSVAFWCNPISGHATLYWYQQILGQGPKLLIQFQNNGVVDDSQLPKDRFSAERLKGVDSTLKIQPAKLEDSAVYLCASSMTGGNTEAFFGQGTRLTVV.

The chain has TRBV7-2 and TRBJ2-2, with D possibly matching TRBD2 (6 bases). The CDR3 runs to 15 residues. Germline loops: CDR1 SGHTA, CDR2 FQGNSA. V was cut by 3 bases and J by 3 bases, with 11 bases left in between. CDR3: CASSFAGPYTGELFF. For the CDR3, the DNA is TGTGCCAGCAGCTTTGCGGGACCTTACACCGGGGAGCTGTTTTTT.

The sample holds one count of this clone. V usage is TRBV7-2 and J usage is TRBJ1-1, with D possibly TRBD1 on 5 matching bases. The germline gives CDR1 SGHTA, CDR2 FQGNSA. V lost 3 bases and J 4 bases, leaving 15 bases between the germline ends. This CDR3 region has 15 residues. The CDR3 bases are TGTGCCAGCAGCTTGGGGACCTACCGGGGCACTGAAGCTTTCTTT. Its translation: CASSLGTYRGTEAFF. Full variable domain (rest looked up from reference TRBV7-2 and TRBJ1-1): GAGVSQSPSNKVTEKGKDVELRCDPISGHTALYWYRQSLGQGLEFLIYFQGNSAPDKSGLPSDRFSAERTGGSVSTLTIQRTQQEDSAVYLCASSLGTYRGTEAFFGQGTRLTVV.

The CDR3 nucleotides are TGTGCCTGGAGTTCTCTGGGCGGGGTTGAGCAGTTCTTC. It yields the protein CAWSSLGGVEQFF. The V gene is TRBV30, the J gene TRBJ2-1, with D possibly TRBD2 on 6 matching bases. Germline lookup yields CDR1 GTSNPN and CDR2 SVGIG (reference sequence). Trimming pared 2 bases from V and 9 bases from J, leaving 14 bases between. This CDR3 is built from 13 residues.

The rearrangement joins TRBV4-1 to TRBJ2-3; 8 bases map to TRBD2. The CDR3 spans 20 residues. V was clipped by 3 bases and J by 3 bases; unmatched bases: 20. Germline CDR1 is MGHRA and CDR2 is YSYEKL. The CDR3 sequence is CASSHPRAGKAGEQTDTQYF. CDR3 nucleotides: TGCGCCAGCAGCCATCCTCGCGCGGGAAAAGCGGGAGAACAAACAGATACGCAGTATTTT.